These 29 T cell receptor beta chains came from one sample sequenced in a study of blood T cell repertoires in COVID-19. Assay used: immunoSEQ multiplex PCR; TCRdb lists only in-frame clones, some missing. The sample has over 120,000 clones, roughly four fifths seen once. Sequenced: PBMCs or T cells enriched from blood (not recorded which). Receptor source: a middle-aged man who had recovered from COVID-19.

The chain employs TRBV9 and TRBJ2-5, with D unclear. Between the trimmed V and J ends, which lost 0 bases and 3 bases, there was a span of 9 bases. The CDR3 contains 14 residues. Looked up from germline, CDR1 is SGDLS and CDR2 is YYNGEE. CDR3 residues: CASSVDHAEETQYF. The CDR3 nucleotides are TGTGCCAGCAGCGTAGATCACGCAGAAGAGACCCAGTACTTC.

The chain combines TRBV18 with TRBJ1-6, with D possibly matching TRBD1 (6 bases). V lost 5 bases and J 0 bases, leaving 17 bases between the germline ends. CDR1 KGHSH and CDR2 LQKENI come from the germline V gene. The CDR3 runs to 18 residues. In DNA form, the CDR3 reads TGTGCCAGCTCAATTGGCGACAGGAGTAGCTCCTATAATTCACCCCTCCACTTT. Its protein product is CASSIGDRSSSYNSPLHF.

V and J are TRBV4-3 and TRBJ2-5; 11 bases are shared with TRBD2. The CDR3 length is 15 residues. V dropped 4 bases and J dropped 4; count of bases not matched to a gene: 5. Germline V gene data show CDR1 as LGHNA and CDR2 as YSLEER. The CDR3 loop is CASSLLAGGSETQYF. The CDR3 nucleotides read TGCGCCAGCAGCCTTTTAGCGGGGGGGTCAGAGACCCAGTACTTC.

The chain links TRBV5-5 to TRBJ1-4; D is possibly TRBD1 (5 bases). The V and J ends lost 3 bases and 8 bases respectively, with 17 bases between them. The germline V gene has CDR1 SGHKS and CDR2 YYEKEE (reference sequence). This CDR3 spans 15 amino acids. The CDR3 here is CASSSGGQGLEKLFF. In DNA form, the CDR3 reads TGTGCCAGCAGCTCGGGGGGTCAGGGTCTGGAAAAACTGTTTTTT.

The V gene is TRBV3-1 (or the pseudogene TRBV3-2), the J gene TRBJ2-3; 16 bases agree with TRBD2. CDR1 and CDR2 (germline): LGHDT, YNNKEL (reference sequence). The CDR3 spans 19 residues. V gave up 3 bases and J gave up 3 bases; unmatched junction bases: 9. This chain's CDR3 is CASSQAGTSGGARTDTQYF. The CDR3 coding sequence is TGTGCCAGCAGCCAGGCCGGGACTAGCGGGGGGGCCAGAACAGATACGCAGTATTTT.

The rearrangement links TRBV5-8 to TRBJ1-5; a weak D match, TRBD1 (6 bases). CDR1 and CDR2 (germline): SGHTS, YDEGEE. Trimming pared 2 bases from V and 1 base from J, leaving 10 bases between. The CDR3 consists of 15 residues. The CDR3, as DNA: TGTGCCAGCAGCTTCAGGGGACTAAGCAATCAGCCCCAGCATTTT. Residues: CASSFRGLSNQPQHF.

Ten or more counts support this clone. The V gene is TRBV19, the J gene TRBJ2-7; D gene uncertain. V shed 1 base and J shed 0 bases, with 10 bases lying between them. Per the germline V gene, CDR1 is LNHDA and CDR2 is SQIVND (reference sequence). The CDR3 is made up of 15 amino acids. The CDR3 protein is CASSIGSSNSYEQYF. In nucleotides, the CDR3 is TGTGCCAGTAGTATAGGGAGTTCCAACTCCTACGAGCAGTACTTC.

V is TRBV7-3 and J is TRBJ1-4, with a tentative D call TRBD1 (6 bases). This CDR3 has 16 amino acids. Germline V gives CDR1 SGHTA, CDR2 FQGTGA. V lost 3 bases and J 8 bases, leaving 19 bases between the germline ends. CDR3 bases: TGTGCCAGCAGCTTGACAGGTCCATCAGTAAGAGAAAAACTGTTTTTT. Translating it yields CASSLTGPSVREKLFF.

This clone occurred a few times. This CDR3 reads CASSEGGQGGQPQHF. CDR3 in DNA: TGTGCCAGCAGTGAAGGGGGACAGGGGGGCCAGCCCCAGCATTTT. This sequence joins TRBV25-1 and TRBJ1-5, with 11 bases identical to TRBD1. The CDR3 runs 15 residues. Germline V gene data show CDR1 as MGHDK and CDR2 as SYGVNS. V lost 2 bases and J lost 7; bases outside the gene matches: 4.

The chain carries TRBV28 and TRBJ1-5; 9 bases align to TRBD1. The germline gives CDR1 MDHEN, CDR2 SYDVKM. Trimming cost V 1 base and J 3 bases; bases outside gene matches: 4. The CDR3 contains 16 residues. CDR3 sequence reads: CASSLFGTGHNQPQHF. CDR3 coding DNA: TGTGCCAGCAGTTTATTTGGGACAGGGCACAATCAGCCCCAGCATTTT.

This sequence joins TRBV9 and TRBJ2-7, with 7 nucleotides matching TRBD1. CDR3 length: 14 residues. CDR1 is SGDLS and CDR2 is YYNGEE in the germline V gene. J lost 1 base, V lost 4 bases, and 5 bases had no gene match. DNA for the CDR3: TGTGCCAGCAGCTCCGGGACAGCATCCTACGAGCAGTACTTC. This encodes CASSSGTASYEQYF.

The chain recombines TRBV19 with TRBJ2-7, with D perhaps TRBD2 (8 bases). The CDR3 has 14 residues. Germline V gives CDR1 LNHDA, CDR2 SQIVND (reference sequence). Trimming stripped 6 bases from V and 8 bases from J, with 20 bases between. The DNA for the CDR3 is TGTGCCAGTAGGACCGGGACTAGAGGGGGCAAGCAGTACTTC. This encodes CASRTGTRGGKQYF.

The chain employs TRBV6-5 and TRBJ2-1; D gene ambiguous. V dropped 6 bases and J dropped 7 bases, with 7 bases sitting between them. Germline V lookup: CDR1 MNHEY, CDR2 SVGAGI. The CDR3 spans 11 residues. Here the CDR3 DNA reads TGTGCCAGCAGGGCGCGGAATGAGCAGTTCTTC. This sequence encodes CASRARNEQFF.

The V call is TRBV28, the J call TRBJ2-7, with a tentative D call TRBD1 (5 bases). The germline V and J ends were trimmed by 1 base and 5 bases, with 12 bases remaining between them. This CDR3 contains 14 residues. Looked up from germline, CDR1 is MDHEN and CDR2 is SYDVKM. DNA for the CDR3: TGTGCCAGCAGTTTATCGGCAGGGCAACACGAGCAGTACTTC. Residues: CASSLSAGQHEQYF.

The chain is built from TRBV19 and TRBJ2-1; D is undetermined. Germline CDR1 and CDR2: LNHDA and SQIVND (reference sequence). The CDR3 consists of 13 residues. V lost 4 bases and J 7 bases, leaving 11 bases between the germline ends. The CDR3 spells CASSTSTWNEQFF. The CDR3 DNA follows: TGTGCCAGTAGTACGTCGACTTGGAATGAGCAGTTCTTC. The complete variable domain, with remaining parts taken from reference TRBV19 and TRBJ2-1, reads DGGITQSPKYLFRKEGQNVTLSCEQNLNHDAMYWYRQDPGQGLRLIYYSQIVNDFQKGDIAEGYSVSREKKESFPLTVTSAQKNPTAFYLCASSTSTWNEQFFGPGTRLTVL.

The chain links TRBV14 to TRBJ2-5; 12 nucleotides match TRBD2. Germline V gene sequence: CDR1 SGHDN, CDR2 FVKESK. The V segment lost 2 bases and the J segment 4 bases; nucleotides outside the gene matches: 5. This CDR3 contains 16 residues. The CDR3 is CASSQLLTSGGETQYF. In DNA form, the CDR3 reads TGTGCCAGCAGCCAACTCCTGACTAGCGGGGGAGAGACCCAGTACTTC.

J is TRBJ2-5 and V is TRBV9; 7 bases are a match to TRBD2. With 0 bases clipped from V and 4 bases from J, the junction kept 3 bases outside the gene matches. Germline V CDR1 and CDR2: SGDLS, YYNGEE. The CDR3 spans 14 residues. The CDR3 region has the DNA TGTGCCAGCAGCGTAGTTCCTAGCGGAGAGACCCAGTACTTC. The encoded protein is CASSVVPSGETQYF.

The CDR3 DNA reads as TGTGCCAGCAGGCACTATACACCCTCTGGGGCCAACGTCCTGACTTTC. Protein product: CASRHYTPSGANVLTF. V is TRBV27 and J is TRBJ2-6; D unresolved. This CDR3 is 16 amino acids long. Germline CDR1 reads MNHEY; CDR2 reads SMNVEV (reference sequence). V lost 6 bases to trimming and J lost 0 bases, with 12 bases between them. The whole variable domain, remainder taken from reference TRBV27 and TRBJ2-6, is EAQVTQNPRYLITVTGKKLTVTCSQNMNHEYMSWYRQDPGLGLRQIYYSMNVEVTDKGDVPEGYKVSRKEKRNFPLILESPSPNQTSLYFCASRHYTPSGANVLTFGAGSRLTVL.

The chain combines TRBV4-3 with TRBJ2-5; TRBD2 agrees at 7 bases. Germline V CDR1 and CDR2: LGHNA, YSLEER. V was pared by 3 bases and J by 2 bases, with 6 bases of the junction left unmatched. The CDR3 spans 15 residues. Written as DNA, the CDR3 is TGCGCCAGCAGCCACGTCGGGGGGTTACAAGAGACCCAGTACTTC. Protein product: CASSHVGGLQETQYF.

This chain links TRBV6-5 with TRBJ1-2; D is unclear. CDR3 length: 13 amino acids. Germline CDR1 is MNHEY and CDR2 is SVGAGI. Deletions cut 0 bases from V and 1 base from J, with 3 bases between. The CDR3 sequence: CASSYSVNYGYTF. DNA for the CDR3: TGTGCCAGCAGTTACTCCGTTAACTATGGCTACACCTTC.

The chain has TRBV5-1 and TRBJ2-1; possible D gene TRBD1, 7 bases. Germline values: CDR1 SGHRS, CDR2 YFSETQ. Between the trimmed V and J ends, which lost 4 bases and 4 bases, there was a span of 18 bases. The length of the CDR3 is 16 residues. The CDR3 loop is CASSPEAGGGYNEQFF. Here the CDR3 DNA reads TGCGCCAGCAGCCCCGAGGCAGGGGGAGGATACAATGAGCAGTTCTTC.

To note about this clone: In the same sample, other DNA sequences code for this CDR3. This rearrangement joins TRBV5-4 to TRBJ1-4, with no clear D. Germline CDR1 and CDR2: SGHNT and YYREEE (reference sequence). The germline V and J ends were trimmed by 0 bases and 5 bases, with 5 bases remaining between them. The CDR3 sequence is 13 residues long. For the CDR3, the DNA is TGTGCCAGCAGCTTGGCCTTAAATGAAAAACTGTTTTTT. Encoded protein: CASSLALNEKLFF. Together with reference TRBV5-4 and TRBJ1-4, the CDR3 gives the full variable domain: ETGVTQSPTHLIKTRGQQVTLRCSSQSGHNTVSWYQQALGQGPQFIFQYYREEENGRGNFPPRFSGLQFPNYSSELNVNALELDDSALYLCASSLALNEKLFFGSGTQLSVL.

Ten or more counts support this clone. This chain joins TRBV5-4 and TRBJ2-7; D might be TRBD2 (6 bases). V was pared by 0 bases and J by 3 bases, with 16 bases between. The CDR3 covers 16 residues. CDR1 SGHNT and CDR2 YYREEE come from the germline V gene (reference sequence). The chain's CDR3 is CASSLVPQGGGYEQYF. In nucleotides, the CDR3 is TGTGCCAGCAGCTTGGTCCCCCAGGGAGGCGGCTACGAGCAGTACTTC.

The V and J genes are TRBV3-1 (or the pseudogene TRBV3-2) and TRBJ1-6, with 8 bases identical to TRBD1. Germline V gene data show CDR1 as LGHDT and CDR2 as YNNKEL (reference sequence). This CDR3 contains 17 residues. With V trimmed by 4 bases and J by 6 bases, 11 bases remained unmatched. The CDR3 loop is CASSLHASGGFNSPLHF. The CDR3 DNA reads as TGTGCCAGCAGCCTTCATGCGTCAGGGGGCTTTAATTCACCCCTCCACTTT.

The chain has TRBV30 and TRBJ2-2; D is uncertain. Trimming removed 4 bases from V and 1 base from J, with 13 bases in between. The CDR3 covers 15 residues. Germline lookup yields CDR1 GTSNPN and CDR2 SVGIG (reference sequence). The CDR3 coding sequence is TGTGCCTGGATGGTTGTGACAATGAACACCGGGGAGCTGTTTTTT. Amino acids: CAWMVVTMNTGELFF.

The chain joins TRBV6-5 to TRBJ2-1; 9 bases are a match to TRBD2. Germline V lookup: CDR1 MNHEY, CDR2 SVGAGI. CDR3 length equals 15 residues. J gave up 9 bases and V 7 bases, and 13 bases lay outside the gene matches. The CDR3 DNA reads as TGTGCCAGCACCCCCCAAGGTAGCGGGGGTGGTGAGCAGTTCTTC. Translation: CASTPQGSGGGEQFF.

In its sample, this clone was seen a few times. The chain employs TRBV7-9 and TRBJ1-2, with TRBD1 matching over 9 bases. The length of the CDR3 is 18 residues. Germline CDR1 reads SEHNR; CDR2 reads FQNEAQ (reference sequence). The V gene end was trimmed by 5 bases and the J gene end by 3 bases; junction bases not matched to a gene: 16. The CDR3 here is CASSKVMTWDRVHYGYTF. As DNA, the CDR3 is TGTGCCAGCAGCAAAGTTATGACCTGGGACAGGGTGCACTATGGCTACACCTTC.

J is TRBJ2-2 and V is TRBV2, with D possibly TRBD2 on 6 matching bases. Trimming pared 3 bases from V and 0 bases from J, leaving 11 bases between. The CDR3 is 16 residues long. Per the germline V gene, CDR1 is SNHLY and CDR2 is FYNNEI. CDR3 amino acids: CASSDRDFSNTGELFF. The DNA for the CDR3 is TGTGCCAGCAGTGATAGGGACTTTTCGAACACCGGGGAGCTGTTTTTT.

The chain combines TRBV7-3 with TRBJ2-1; 11 bases fit TRBD2. The CDR3 runs to 15 residues. Germline CDR1 SGHTA, CDR2 FQGTGA. The V gene end was trimmed by 5 bases and the J gene end by 3 bases; junction bases not matched to a gene: 3. The CDR3 here is CASSQGLADYNEQFF. DNA for the CDR3: TGTGCCAGCAGCCAGGGACTAGCGGACTACAATGAGCAGTTCTTC.